This is a list of T cell receptor beta chains from one sample in a study of blood T cell repertoires in COVID-19. This table comes from immunoSEQ multiplex PCR, and its TCRdb copy is limited to in-frame clones, with some not included. Of 100,000 to 150,000 clones detected, approximately 84% appear once; the ten largest clones hold about 18%. Specimen: peripheral blood. These receptors were collected from an elderly woman with acute or convalescent COVID-19. Each CDR3 is given with its conserved first and last residue. Fields, in order: D gene, clone size, V gene, J gene, CDR3 DNA, CDR3 protein. A D gene is named only where the DNA matches it firmly. The listing skips clone size in some rows; elsewhere it reads once, few, many or a size class.

>-|-|TRBV6-5|TRBJ1-3
TGTGCCAGCAGTTATCGTCAGGGGATTGGAAACACCATATATTTT
CASSYRQGIGNTIYF
>TRBD2|-|TRBV9|TRBJ2-2
TGTGCCAGCAGCGTGAGCGGGGCAAACACCGGGGAGCTGTTTTTT
CASSVSGANTGELFF
>TRBD1|few|TRBV30|TRBJ1-2
TGTGCCTGGAGTGTTAGGGGGCGGAGGTATGGCTACACCTTC
CAWSVRGRRYGYTF
>-|-|TRBV19|TRBJ2-2
TGTGCCAGTAGCGAACAGGTTTTGGGGAACACCGGGGAGCTGTTTTTT
CASSEQVLGNTGELFF
>-|-|TRBV30|TRBJ1-2
TGTGCCTGGACGGCGGGGAACTATGGCTACACCTTC
CAWTAGNYGYTF
>TRBD1|-|TRBV10-3|TRBJ1-1
TGCGCCTCGGGGGACAGGGGTTGGACTGAAGCTTTCTTT
CASGDRGWTEAFF
>-|-|TRBV6-5|TRBJ2-1
TGTGCCAGCAGTTACTCGAGGGAGTACAATGAGCAGTTCTTC
CASSYSREYNEQFF
>-|-|TRBV7-2|TRBJ1-5
TGTGCCAGCAGCTTAGTCGGGGGGCTGGGTCAGCCCCAGCATTTT
CASSLVGGLGQPQHF
>-|few|TRBV5-1|TRBJ1-1
TGCGCCAGCAGCTTCAGCAGGGGATGGACTGAAGCTTTCTTT
CASSFSRGWTEAFF
>TRBD2|-|TRBV14|TRBJ2-3
TGTGCCAGCAGCCAGGCTAGCGGGGGGGGAGCAGATACGCAGTATTTT
CASSQASGGGADTQYF
>TRBD1|-|TRBV7-9|TRBJ1-1
TGTGCCACCCGGGACAGGGGGAGAACTGAAGCTTTCTTT
CATRDRGRTEAFF
>-|-|TRBV18|TRBJ1-3
TGTGCCAGCTCACCCCCAGTCTTCTCTGGAAACACCATATATTTT
CASSPPVFSGNTIYF
>TRBD1|few|TRBV19|TRBJ1-2
TGTGCCAGTAGCCAATTACAGGGGGAGATCTATGGCTACACCTTC
CASSQLQGEIYGYTF
>-|-|TRBV18|TRBJ2-7
TGTGCCAGCTCACCAGCGACAGGCCCTTACGAGCAGTACTTC
CASSPATGPYEQYF
>-|-|TRBV11-2|TRBJ2-5
TGTGCCAGCAGCTGGACGGGAGAGGAGACCCAGTACTTC
CASSWTGEETQYF
>TRBD1|-|TRBV6-5|TRBJ1-1
TGTGCCAGCAGTTACGGCAGACAGGGGACTGAAGCTTTCTTT
CASSYGRQGTEAFF
>TRBD1|-|TRBV5-8|TRBJ1-2
TGTGCCAGCAGCTTGGATGGCACAGGGGGGCGCGAGGGCTACACCTTC
CASSLDGTGGREGYTF
>-|few|TRBV11-2|TRBJ1-1
TGTGCCAGCAGGGGGTACAGGGACGGCACTGAAGCTTTCTTT
CASRGYRDGTEAFF
>TRBD2|-|TRBV11-2|TRBJ2-2
TGTGCCAGCAGCTTAGCAGCGGGACTAGACACCGGGGAGCTGTTTTTT
CASSLAAGLDTGELFF
>TRBD1|-|TRBV3-1/TRBV3-2|TRBJ2-2
TGTGCCAGCAGCCAAGAGGACAGGGACAACACCGGGGAGCTGTTTTTT
CASSQEDRDNTGELFF
>TRBD2|-|TRBV7-8|TRBJ2-1
TGTGCCAGCAGCTTAGGAGGCGGGGGGCGGTACAATGAGCAGTTCTTC
CASSLGGGGRYNEQFF
>-|-|TRBV7-2|TRBJ1-1
TGTGCCAGCAGCCCCTGGAGGCGTTGGACTGAAGCTTTCTTT
CASSPWRRWTEAFF
>-|-|TRBV30|TRBJ1-2
TGTGCCTGGAACTTAAACAGTTATTATGGCTACACCTTC
CAWNLNSYYGYTF
>TRBD1|-|TRBV10-1|TRBJ1-2
TGCGCCAGCAGTGACCCCGGCAGGGGGCGAGGGTATGGCTACACCTTC
CASSDPGRGRGYGYTF
>TRBD1|-|TRBV6-5|TRBJ2-1
TGTGCCAGCAGGGACAGGCGTACAAACAATGAGCAGTTCTTC
CASRDRRTNNEQFF
>TRBD2|-|TRBV4-3|TRBJ2-1
TGCGCCAGCAGCCAAGATGGGTACGGGGGGGCTTACAATGAGCAGTTCTTC
CASSQDGYGGAYNEQFF
>-|few|TRBV5-1|TRBJ2-1
TGCGCCAGCAGCCAGGGACTTACATACAATGAGCAGTTCTTC
CASSQGLTYNEQFF
>TRBD1|-|TRBV11-2|TRBJ1-2
TGTGCCAGCAGCCCGGGACAGCAATACGGCTACACCTTC
CASSPGQQYGYTF
>TRBD2|-|TRBV19|TRBJ2-2
TGTGCCAGTAGTATAGTTGGTAGCGGGGCTCCCGGGGAGCTGTTTTTT
CASSIVGSGAPGELFF
>TRBD2|-|TRBV6-1|TRBJ2-7
TGTGCCAGCAGTGGACTAGCGGGAGTCTACTCCTACGAGCAGTACTTC
CASSGLAGVYSYEQYF
>-|-|TRBV6-6|TRBJ1-1
TGTGCCAGCAGTTACCAGGGGCTAGTTGGGACTGAAGCTTTCTTT
CASSYQGLVGTEAFF
>TRBD1|-|TRBV27|TRBJ1-2
TGTGCCAGCAGAGGGACAGGGGGGCTCTATGGCTACACCTTC
CASRGTGGLYGYTF
>TRBD2|-|TRBV10-2|TRBJ2-1
TGCGCCAGCAGCAGACTAGCGGGGGGGCTTTACAATGAGCAGTTCTTC
CASSRLAGGLYNEQFF
>TRBD1|-|TRBV6-5|TRBJ1-4
TGTGCCAGCAGCCCGACAGGGGCAACTAATGAAAAACTGTTTTTT
CASSPTGATNEKLFF
>TRBD2|once|TRBV5-5|TRBJ2-3
TGTGCCAGCAACGGACTAGCGGGGTACACAGATACGCAGTATTTT
CASNGLAGYTDTQYF
>-|once|TRBV21-1|TRBJ1-1
TGTGCCAGCACGTATAGACAGGGGTGGAACACTGAAGCTTTCTTT
CASTYRQGWNTEAFF
>-|-|TRBV2|TRBJ2-3
TGTGCCAGCAACGTAGTGAGGGCTAGCACAGATACGCAGTATTTT
CASNVVRASTDTQYF
>-|-|TRBV6-1|TRBJ1-5
TGTGCCAGCAGTGAAGCGCGCGGACCCCAGCATTTT
CASSEARGPQHF
>TRBD1|-|TRBV6-5|TRBJ2-7
TGTGCCAGCAGTTTCCGACAGGGGGCTGTCTACGAGCAGTACTTC
CASSFRQGAVYEQYF
>-|few|TRBV30|TRBJ2-2
TGTGCCTGGAGATATAGCGGAGTTAACACCGGGGAGCTGTTTTTT
CAWRYSGVNTGELFF
>TRBD1|-|TRBV5-6|TRBJ2-3
TGTGCCAGCAGCTTGCGGACAGGGCGGACAGATACGCAGTATTTT
CASSLRTGRTDTQYF
>-|-|TRBV15|TRBJ1-5
TGTGCCACCAGCAGCGCCACAACTGGACAGCCCTATAGCAATCAGCCCCAGCATTTT
CATSSATTGQPYSNQPQHF
>-|few|TRBV5-1|TRBJ2-1
TGCGCCAGCAGCGCCACCGGGACTCAGGCCTCCTACAATGAGCAGTTCTTC
CASSATGTQASYNEQFF
>TRBD1|-|TRBV5-1|TRBJ1-3
TGCGCCAGCAGCGTATCAGGGGGCTCTGGAAACACCATATATTTT
CASSVSGGSGNTIYF
>TRBD2|-|TRBV4-1|TRBJ2-1
TGCGCCAGCAGCGAAACGGGACTAGCGGGGCCATACAATGAGCAGTTCTTC
CASSETGLAGPYNEQFF
>TRBD2|-|TRBV5-4|TRBJ2-5
TGTGCCAGCACCCGGGGGGGGTCCCAAGAGACCCAGTACTTC
CASTRGGSQETQYF
>-|-|TRBV5-1|TRBJ2-1
TGCGCCAGCAGCTTGACAGGGTCCGGTGAGCAGTTCTTC
CASSLTGSGEQFF
>-|-|TRBV3-1/TRBV3-2|TRBJ1-1
TGTGCCAGCAGCCAAGGAAGCCTGAACACTGAAGCTTTCTTT
CASSQGSLNTEAFF
>-|-|TRBV6-5|TRBJ2-7
TGTGCCAGCAGTTACTCGCCGTGGCAGGACAGCTACGAGCAGTACTTC
CASSYSPWQDSYEQYF
>TRBD1|-|TRBV19|TRBJ2-1
TGTGCCAGTAGTATGGGCAGGGGGCGATACAATGAGCAGTTCTTC
CASSMGRGRYNEQFF
>TRBD2|-|TRBV5-4|TRBJ2-7
TGTGCCAGCAGCTTTGAGCGGGGGTACTACGAGCAGTACTTC
CASSFERGYYEQYF
>TRBD1|-|TRBV6-5|TRBJ1-1
TGTGCCAGGACAGGGGGCACTGAAGCTTTCTTT
CARTGGTEAFF
>TRBD2|-|TRBV7-2|TRBJ2-7
TGTGCCAGCAGCTCGGGCGTTGGGACTAGCGGGGGGAGCTCCTACGAGCAGTACTTC
CASSSGVGTSGGSSYEQYF
>-|-|TRBV5-5|TRBJ1-2
TGTGCCAGCAGCCGGGAGGAGGGGACGGGAGGCTACACCTTC
CASSREEGTGGYTF
>-|-|TRBV5-4|TRBJ2-1
TGTGCCAGCAGCCCTCCCGGGACTCTGTCCTACAATGAGCAGTTCTTC
CASSPPGTLSYNEQFF
>TRBD1|once|TRBV30|TRBJ1-4
TGTGCCTGGCGGGGACAGGGAGATGAAAAACTGTTTTTT
CAWRGQGDEKLFF
>-|few|TRBV4-3|TRBJ1-1
TGCGCCAGCAGCCAAGGGGGGAGGGTCGACGACACTGAAGCTTTCTTT
CASSQGGRVDDTEAFF
>TRBD2|once|TRBV3-1/TRBV3-2|TRBJ2-7
TGTGCCAGCAGCCTAAGACTAGCGGGAGTTCTGGACGAGCAGTACTTC
CASSLRLAGVLDEQYF